Detailed here is one T cell receptor (beta chain). Germline CDR1 reads SEHNR; CDR2 reads FQNEAQ (reference sequence). This CDR3 is 15 amino acids long. The V segment lost 7 bases and the J segment 1 base; nucleotides outside the gene matches: 9. These data belong to a study of blood T cell repertoires in COVID-19. Study background: T cells, B-cell-depleted T cells, or PBMCs provided the cDNA or gDNA that served as material.

Clones were read by immunoSEQ multiplex PCR, and TCRdb kept only the in-frame ones, dropping some. This sample has 70,000 to 95,000 clones, with about four fifths found just once. The sequenced material came from peripheral blood. This chain joins TRBV7-9 and TRBJ2-7; 8 positions agree with TRBD1. The source of this sequence is a woman between 65 and 79 years old with acute or convalescent COVID-19. CDR3 amino acids: CASTMDREVSYEQYF. The CDR3 nucleotides are TGTGCCAGCACAATGGACAGGGAAGTATCCTACGAGCAGTACTTC.